These 10 T cell receptor beta chains were sequenced from one sample in a study of blood T cell repertoires in COVID-19. Generated by immunoSEQ multiplex PCR, the TCRdb table keeps only in-frame clones and is missing some. This table holds some 120,000 clones, 82% found once. The specimen sequenced was peripheral blood. These receptors all come from a human donor in a cohort sampled during active COVID-19.

The chain joins TRBV19 to TRBJ2-3; 8 positions agree with TRBD1. The V segment lost 2 bases and the J segment 0 bases; nucleotides outside the gene matches: 4. Looked up from germline, CDR1 is LNHDA and CDR2 is SQIVND (reference sequence). This CDR3 has 16 amino acids. As DNA, the CDR3 is TGTGCCAGTAGTATACGGCAGGGGGCGAGCACAGATACGCAGTATTTT. Translation: CASSIRQGASTDTQYF.

This clone was detected a few times. The chain combines TRBV11-2 with TRBJ2-7, with 10 positions matching TRBD1. The CDR3 runs 17 residues. Germline V lookup: CDR1 SGHAT, CDR2 FQNNGV. Trimming cost V 1 base and J 2 bases; bases outside gene matches: 8. This CDR3 is CASSLASGTGVPYEQYF. CDR3 coding DNA: TGTGCCAGCAGCTTAGCCTCCGGGACAGGGGTCCCCTACGAGCAGTACTTC.

The V and J genes are TRBV6-5 and TRBJ2-1; the D gene is possibly TRBD1 (6 bases). V lost 6 bases and J lost 8, with 20 bases in between. CDR3 length: 15 amino acids. Germline values: CDR1 MNHEY, CDR2 SVGAGI. For the CDR3, the DNA is TGTGCCAGCAGGGACCCGGGACAAACTGGAGATGAGCAGTTCTTC. Translating gives CASRDPGQTGDEQFF.

The chain is built from TRBV2 and TRBJ2-1; 12 bases match TRBD2. The germline V gene has CDR1 SNHLY and CDR2 FYNNEI. The CDR3 is 16 residues long. V shed 6 bases, J shed 5 bases, and the junction held 8 bases outside the gene matches. The DNA of the CDR3 is TGTGCCAGCAGACCTACACTAGCGGGGGGTCACAATGAGCAGTTCTTC. This sequence encodes CASRPTLAGGHNEQFF.

The chain links TRBV6-5 to TRBJ2-1; D perhaps matches TRBD1 (7 bases). The germline gives CDR1 MNHEY, CDR2 SVGAGI. The V gene lost 4 bases and the J gene lost 3 bases, with 16 bases spanning the gap. This CDR3 comprises 16 residues. The CDR3 reads CASSSPGGLDYNEQFF. CDR3 DNA: TGTGCCAGCAGTTCACCAGGGGGGTTGGACTACAATGAGCAGTTCTTC.

There are a few counts of this clone. The rearrangement uses TRBV5-1 and TRBJ2-2; D possibly corresponds to TRBD1 (6 bases). The V and J ends lost 2 bases and 0 bases respectively, with 8 bases between them. Germline loops: CDR1 SGHRS, CDR2 YFSETQ. The CDR3 length is 15 residues. The CDR3 DNA reads TGCGCCAGCAGCTTTGGGACAACGAACACCGGGGAGCTGTTTTTT. Translation gives CASSFGTTNTGELFF.

This chain joins TRBV7-8 and TRBJ2-7, with 10 bases identical to TRBD2. V dropped 7 bases and J dropped 4; count of bases not matched to a gene: 10. The CDR3 extends over 15 amino acids. Per the germline V gene, CDR1 is SGHVS and CDR2 is FQNEAQ. The CDR3 here is CASNSILAGSYEQYF. The CDR3 bases are TGTGCCAGCAACTCCATACTAGCGGGATCGTACGAGCAGTACTTC.

This clone was counted a single time. V usage is TRBV6-6 and J usage is TRBJ2-1; a possible D gene is TRBD1 (6 bases). The ends were cut back, 7 bases at V and 7 bases at J, with 14 bases in the middle. The CDR3 consists of 13 residues. CDR1 is MNHNY, CDR2 SVGAGI, per germline (reference sequence). In DNA form, the CDR3 reads TGTGCCAGCACGAGCTGGGGGCAGAATGAGCAGTTCTTC. Protein sequence: CASTSWGQNEQFF.

The chain couples TRBV7-2 to TRBJ2-7; D remains unclear. CDR3 length: 13 residues. Trimming removed 1 base at V and 3 bases at J, with 7 bases between. The V gene's germline CDR1 is SGHTA and CDR2 FQGNSA. The CDR3 DNA reads as TGTGCCAGCAGCTTAGAGCCCGGCTACGAGCAGTACTTC. It yields the protein CASSLEPGYEQYF.

The chain is built from TRBV7-9 and TRBJ2-1; 7 positions agree with TRBD2. V shed 8 bases and J 6 bases; nucleotides not matched to a gene: 4. From germline, CDR1 is SEHNR and CDR2 FQNEAQ (reference sequence). The CDR3 length is 12 residues. CDR3: CASERESNEQFF. The CDR3 DNA follows: TGTGCCAGCGAGCGGGAATCCAATGAGCAGTTCTTC.